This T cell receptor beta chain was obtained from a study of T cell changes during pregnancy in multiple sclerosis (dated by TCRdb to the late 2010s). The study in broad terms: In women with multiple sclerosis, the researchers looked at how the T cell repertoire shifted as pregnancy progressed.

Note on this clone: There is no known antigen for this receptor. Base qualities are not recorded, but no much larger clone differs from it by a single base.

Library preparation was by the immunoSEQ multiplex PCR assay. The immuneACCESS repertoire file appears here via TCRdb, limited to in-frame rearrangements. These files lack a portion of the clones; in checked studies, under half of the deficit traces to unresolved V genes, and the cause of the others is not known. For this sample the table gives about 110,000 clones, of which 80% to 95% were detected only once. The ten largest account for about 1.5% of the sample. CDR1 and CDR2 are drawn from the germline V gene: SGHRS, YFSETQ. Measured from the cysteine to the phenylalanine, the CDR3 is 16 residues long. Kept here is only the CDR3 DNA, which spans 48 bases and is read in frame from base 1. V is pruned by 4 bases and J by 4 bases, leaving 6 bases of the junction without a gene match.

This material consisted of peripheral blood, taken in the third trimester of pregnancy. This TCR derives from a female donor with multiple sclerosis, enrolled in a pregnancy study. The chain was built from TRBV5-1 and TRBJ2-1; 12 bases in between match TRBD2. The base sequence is TGCGCCAGCAGCAACCCTCTAGCGGGGGGGTACAATGAGCAGTTCTTC. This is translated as CASSNPLAGGYNEQFF.